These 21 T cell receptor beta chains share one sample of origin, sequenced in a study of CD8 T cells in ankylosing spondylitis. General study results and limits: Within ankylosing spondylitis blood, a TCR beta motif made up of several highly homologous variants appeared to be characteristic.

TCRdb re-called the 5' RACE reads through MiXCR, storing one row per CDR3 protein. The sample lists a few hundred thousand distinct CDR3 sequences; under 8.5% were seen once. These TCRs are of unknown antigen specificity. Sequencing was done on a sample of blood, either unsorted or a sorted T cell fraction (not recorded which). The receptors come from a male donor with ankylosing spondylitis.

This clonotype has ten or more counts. The DNA of the CDR3 is TGTGCCAGCTCGACGGACAGTCTCATTCAGTACTTC. Translated, it gives CASSTDSLIQYF. V is TRBV18 and J is TRBJ2-4; D is possibly TRBD1 (6 bases). The length of the CDR3 is 12 residues. Trimming took 6 bases from V and 9 from J, leaving 12 bases between them. Germline CDR1 and CDR2: KGHSH and LQKENI.

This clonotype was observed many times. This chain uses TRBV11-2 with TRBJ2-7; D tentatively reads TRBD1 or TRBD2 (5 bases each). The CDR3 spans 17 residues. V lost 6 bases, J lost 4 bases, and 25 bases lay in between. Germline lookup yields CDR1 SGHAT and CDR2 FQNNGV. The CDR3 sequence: CASSLDALGTGLYEQYF. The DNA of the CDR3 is TGTGCCAGCAGTCTCGATGCCCTCGGGACGGGTCTATACGAGCAGTACTTC.

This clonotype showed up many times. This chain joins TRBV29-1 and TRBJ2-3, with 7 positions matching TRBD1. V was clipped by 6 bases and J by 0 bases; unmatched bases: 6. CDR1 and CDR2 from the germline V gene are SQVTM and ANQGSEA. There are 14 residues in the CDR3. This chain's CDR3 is CSVHGQVSTDTQYF. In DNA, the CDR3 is TGCAGCGTCCACGGACAGGTTAGCACAGATACGCAGTATTTT.

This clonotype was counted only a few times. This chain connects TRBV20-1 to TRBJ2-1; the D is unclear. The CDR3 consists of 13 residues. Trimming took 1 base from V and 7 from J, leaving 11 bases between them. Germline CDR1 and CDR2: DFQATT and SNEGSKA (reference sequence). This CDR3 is CSARVQGPNEQFF. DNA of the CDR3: TGCAGTGCTAGAGTACAAGGACCGAATGAGCAGTTCTTC.

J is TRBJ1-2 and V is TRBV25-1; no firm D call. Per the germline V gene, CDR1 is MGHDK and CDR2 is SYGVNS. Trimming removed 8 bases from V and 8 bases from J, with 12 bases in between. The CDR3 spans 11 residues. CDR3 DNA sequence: TGTGCCAGCCACACCCCCAGGGGCTACACCTTC. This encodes CASHTPRGYTF.

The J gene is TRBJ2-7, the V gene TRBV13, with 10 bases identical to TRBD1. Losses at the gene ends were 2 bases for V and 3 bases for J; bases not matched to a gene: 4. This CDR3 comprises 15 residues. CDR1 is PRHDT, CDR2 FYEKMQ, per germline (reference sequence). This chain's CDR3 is CASSLRTGGVYEQYF. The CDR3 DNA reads TGTGCCAGCAGCTTAAGGACAGGGGGTGTCTACGAGCAGTACTTC.

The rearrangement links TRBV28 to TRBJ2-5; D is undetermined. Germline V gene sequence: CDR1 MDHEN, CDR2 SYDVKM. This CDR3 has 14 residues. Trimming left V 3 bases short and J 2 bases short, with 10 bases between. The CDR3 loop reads CASSLAQLQETQYF. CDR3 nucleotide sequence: TGTGCCAGCAGTTTGGCCCAACTTCAAGAGACCCAGTACTTC.

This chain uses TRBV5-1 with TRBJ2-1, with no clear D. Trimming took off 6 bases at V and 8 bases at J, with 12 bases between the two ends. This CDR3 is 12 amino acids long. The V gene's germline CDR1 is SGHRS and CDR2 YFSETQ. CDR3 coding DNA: TGCGCCAGCAATATGGTGGCCCATGAGCAGTTCTTC. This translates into CASNMVAHEQFF.

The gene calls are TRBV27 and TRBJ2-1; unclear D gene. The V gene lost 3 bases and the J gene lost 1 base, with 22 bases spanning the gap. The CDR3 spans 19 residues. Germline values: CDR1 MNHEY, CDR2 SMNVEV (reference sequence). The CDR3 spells CASSFRPPRYPRSYNEQFF. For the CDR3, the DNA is TGTGCCAGCAGTTTTCGCCCCCCCCGGTATCCTCGATCCTACAATGAGCAGTTCTTC.

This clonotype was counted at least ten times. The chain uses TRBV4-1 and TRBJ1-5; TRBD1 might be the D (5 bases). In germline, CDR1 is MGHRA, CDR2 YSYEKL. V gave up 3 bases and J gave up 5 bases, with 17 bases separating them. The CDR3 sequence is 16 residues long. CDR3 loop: CASSHTRRDGDQPQHF. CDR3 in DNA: TGCGCCAGCAGCCATACGAGGCGGGACGGGGATCAGCCCCAGCATTTT.

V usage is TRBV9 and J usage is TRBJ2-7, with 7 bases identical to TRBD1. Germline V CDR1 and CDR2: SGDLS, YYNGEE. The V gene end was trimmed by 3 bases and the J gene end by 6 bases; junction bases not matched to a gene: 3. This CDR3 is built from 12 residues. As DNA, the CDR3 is TGTGCCAGCAGCGGACAGGGTCCCGAGCAGTACTTC. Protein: CASSGQGPEQYF.

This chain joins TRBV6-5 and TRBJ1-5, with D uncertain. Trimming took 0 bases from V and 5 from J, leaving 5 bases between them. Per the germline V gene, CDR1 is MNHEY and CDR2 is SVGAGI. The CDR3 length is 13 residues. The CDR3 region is CASSYSADQPQHF. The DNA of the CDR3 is TGTGCCAGCAGTTACTCGGCCGATCAGCCCCAGCATTTT.

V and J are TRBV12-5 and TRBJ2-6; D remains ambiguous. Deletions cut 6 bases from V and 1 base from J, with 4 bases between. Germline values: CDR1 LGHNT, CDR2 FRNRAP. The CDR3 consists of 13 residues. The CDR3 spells CASGPSGANVLTF. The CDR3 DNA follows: TGTGCTAGTGGCCCATCTGGGGCCAACGTCCTGACTTTC.

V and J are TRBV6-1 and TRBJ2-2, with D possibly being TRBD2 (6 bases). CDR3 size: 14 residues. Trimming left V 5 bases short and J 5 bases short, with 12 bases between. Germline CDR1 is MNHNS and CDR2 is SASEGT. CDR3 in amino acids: CASSLSGETGELFF. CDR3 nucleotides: TGTGCCAGCAGTCTTTCGGGGGAAACCGGGGAGCTGTTTTTT.

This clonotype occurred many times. The CDR3 nucleotides read TGTGCCAGCAGCACCACAGGGCTCGACGAGCAGTACTTC. Its translation: CASSTTGLDEQYF. The V and J genes are TRBV7-9 and TRBJ2-7; D is possibly TRBD1 (6 bases). The V end was cut by 5 bases, the J end by 5 bases, with 13 bases between. Germline V lookup: CDR1 SEHNR, CDR2 FQNEAQ (reference sequence). The CDR3 is 13 amino acids.

CDR3 nucleotide sequence: TGTGCCAGCAGCCACGGAATGCATGGCAATCAGCCCCAGCATTTT. Protein sequence: CASSHGMHGNQPQHF. V and J are TRBV3-1 and TRBJ1-5, with D unclear. Trimming removed 3 bases at V and 2 bases at J, with 11 bases between. This CDR3 comprises 15 residues. Germline values: CDR1 LGHDT, CDR2 YNNKEL (reference sequence).

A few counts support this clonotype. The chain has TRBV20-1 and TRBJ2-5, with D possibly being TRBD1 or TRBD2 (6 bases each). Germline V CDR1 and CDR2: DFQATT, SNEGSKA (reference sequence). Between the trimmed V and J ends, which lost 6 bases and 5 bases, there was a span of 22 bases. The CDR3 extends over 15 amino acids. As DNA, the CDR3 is TGCAGTGCCCAAGCCCGGGGGCCTTCCGGGGAGACCCAGTACTTC. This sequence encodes CSAQARGPSGETQYF.

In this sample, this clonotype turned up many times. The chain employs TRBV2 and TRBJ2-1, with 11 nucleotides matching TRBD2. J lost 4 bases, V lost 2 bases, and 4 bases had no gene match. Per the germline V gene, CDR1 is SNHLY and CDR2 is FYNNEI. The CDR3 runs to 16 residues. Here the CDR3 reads CASSELTSGIYNEQFF. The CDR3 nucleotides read TGTGCCAGCAGTGAATTGACTAGCGGGATTTACAATGAGCAGTTCTTC. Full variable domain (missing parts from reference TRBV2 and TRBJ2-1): EPEVTQTPSHQVTQMGQEVILRCVPISNHLYFYWYRQILGQKVEFLVSFYNNEISEKSEIFDDQFSVERPDGSNFTLKIRSTKLEDSAMYFCASSELTSGIYNEQFFGPGTRLTVL.

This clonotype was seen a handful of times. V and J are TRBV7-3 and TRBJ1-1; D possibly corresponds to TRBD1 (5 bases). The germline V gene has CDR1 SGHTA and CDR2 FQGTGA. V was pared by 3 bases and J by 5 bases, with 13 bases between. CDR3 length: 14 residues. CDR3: CASSLGVHNTEAFF. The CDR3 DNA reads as TGTGCCAGCAGCTTGGGGGTGCACAATACTGAAGCTTTCTTT.

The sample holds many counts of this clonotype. The CDR3 DNA reads TGCGCCAGCAGCCAAGGACAGGGGGCAGCATACGAGCAGTACTTC. Its protein is CASSQGQGAAYEQYF. The genes are TRBV4-3 and TRBJ2-7, with TRBD1 matching over 10 bases. With 1 base clipped from V and 4 bases from J, the junction kept 4 bases outside the gene matches. This CDR3 spans 15 amino acids. Germline V gene data show CDR1 as LGHNA and CDR2 as YSLEER.

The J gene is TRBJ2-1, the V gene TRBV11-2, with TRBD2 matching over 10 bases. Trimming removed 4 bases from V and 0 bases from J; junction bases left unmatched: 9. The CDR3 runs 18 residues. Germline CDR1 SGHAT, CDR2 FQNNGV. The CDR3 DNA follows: TGTGCCAGCAGCTCCCGGCTACTAGCGGGGTACTCCTACAATGAGCAGTTCTTC. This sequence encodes CASSSRLLAGYSYNEQFF.